This is a list of T cell receptor beta chains from one sample in a study of CD8+CD57+ T cells in acquired aplastic anemia. TCRdb itself ran the reads through MiXCR, one entry per CDR3 protein. The table records 200,000 to 300,000 distinct CDR3 sequences, 82% of them present only once. Sequencing was performed on sorted CD4+, CD8+, or CD8+CD57+ T cells (not recorded which) from PBMCs. The receptors were sampled from a human donor with aplastic anemia. Both conserved end residues are part of each CDR3. The order of the fields is D gene, clone size, J gene, V gene, CDR3 protein, CDR3 DNA. A D gene is named only where the DNA matches it firmly. The size of a clone is reported for some rows only, either as once, few or many, or as a class for expanded clones.

.,.,TRBJ2-1,TRBV7-8,CASSFQRSRGSQEQFF,TGTGCCAGCAGCTTTCAAAGAAGTCGGGGGAGCCAGGAGCAGTTCTTC
.,.,TRBJ2-5,TRBV7-9,CASSLVHGALFFQYF,TGTGCCAGCAGCTTAGTACACGGGGCGCTGTTTTTTCAGTACTTC
.,.,TRBJ2-3,TRBV7-7,CSPSIAAGTHKHYF,TGTTCTCCTAGCATCGCGGCTGGAACACATAAGCATTATTTT
TRBD1,.,TRBJ2-1,TRBV7-2,CASSLTGGWDYGHYF,TGTGCCAGCAGCTTGACAGGGGGCTGGGACTATGGCCACTACTTC
.,.,TRBJ2-5,TRBV7-9,CASSYGSREPFFGF,TGTGCCAGCAGTTACGGCTCGAGAGAACCGTTCTTCGGCTTC
TRBD1,.,TRBJ1-2,TRBV5-6,CASSLTGGADYTF,TGTGCCAGCAGCTTGACAGGGGGCGCCGACTACACCTTC
.,.,TRBJ2-7,TRBV15,CASSSSPSRDEQYF,TGTGCCAGCAGCTCGTCCCCGAGTCGAGACGAGCAGTACTTC
TRBD2,once,TRBJ2-1,TRBV5-6,CASSSSQAGDNEQFF,TGTGCCAGCAGCTCCTCGCAGGCGGGAGACAATGAGCAGTTCTTC
.,.,TRBJ2-6,TRBV7-2,CASSLAGGSEATELTF,TGTGCCAGCAGCTTAGCCGGCGGGTCCGAGGCGACCGAGCTGACTTTC
.,.,TRBJ1-1,TRBV9,CASSVSSRGYTYAFF,TGTGCCAGCAGCGTTAGTTCCCGCGGCTACACCTACGCTTTCTTT
.,once,TRBJ2-3,TRBV7-9,CASSLALRRTTRYF,TGTGCCAGCAGCTTAGCGCTACGACGGACCACGCGCTACTTT
TRBD2,.,TRBJ2-3,TRBV15,CASSFAGVADTQYF,TGTGCCAGCAGCTTCGCGGGAGTTGCCGATACGCAGTATTTT
TRBD1,once,TRBJ1-1,TRBV9,CASSPTGRPTDAVF,TGTGCCAGCAGTCCGACAGGGAGACCTACTGACGCCGTCTTT
TRBD1,few,TRBJ1-6,TRBV4-3,CASSHTGTADSPLHF,TGCGCCAGCAGCCATACAGGGACAGCGGATTCACCCCTCCACTTT
.,.,TRBJ2-3,TRBV9,CASSPGSDTQEF,TGTGCCAGCAGCCCAGGTTCCGATACGCAGGAGTTT
.,.,TRBJ2-7,TRBV6-5,CASSLELGYEQYF,TGTGCCAGCAGCTTAGAGTTGGGCTACGAGCAGTACTTC
.,once,TRBJ1-5,TRBV15,CATSESSEQEPQYF,TGTGCCACCAGCGAATCCAGCGAGCAAGAGCCCCAGTACTTT
.,.,TRBJ2-1,TRBV2,CASSERTYNEQFF,TGTGCCAGCAGTGAGAGGACCTACAATGAGCAGTTCTTC
TRBD2,.,TRBJ2-3,TRBV15,CATSLAGGPNQPYF,TGTGCCACCAGCTTAGCGGGAGGTCCCAATCAGCCGTATTTT
.,.,TRBJ2-5,TRBV15,CASSIGSGTKETQYF,TGTGCCAGCAGCATAGGCAGCGGGACAAAAGAGACCCAGTACTTC
.,few,TRBJ2-3,TRBV7-9,CASSLTAGTDTQYF,TGTGCCAGCAGCTTAACCGCCGGCACAGATACGCAGTATTTT
.,once,TRBJ1-6,TRBV7-2,CASSLGEGGYNPSLHF,TGTGCCAGCAGCTTGGGGGAGGGTGGCTATAATCCGTCCCTCCACTTT
.,.,TRBJ1-2,TRBV7-9,CASSHSYGYTF,TGTGCCAGCAGCCATTCCTATGGCTACACCTTC
.,.,TRBJ2-3,TRBV24-1,CATLAGDTDTQYF,TGTGCCACCTTGGCCGGGGACACCGATACGCAGTATTTT
.,.,TRBJ1-5,TRBV5-6,CASSLKGGQPQHF,TGTGCCAGCAGCTTGAAGGGGGGTCAGCCCCAGCATTTT